This TCR beta chain was sequenced in a study of blood T cell repertoires in COVID-19. For the study at large: The origin of the acute and convalescent COVID-19 samples was the United States, Italy and Spain. T cells, B-cell-depleted T cells, or PBMCs supplied cDNA or gDNA.

In the original processing: Amplification of reference gene primers provided the estimated nucleated cell counts. TCRdb keeps only in-frame clones here, not all; method: immunoSEQ multiplex PCR. That table furnishes V, J and clone size, whereas the DNA furnished D and trimming. The sample shows a few hundred thousand clones, approximately 85% of them seen only once. This clone was seen a few times. The V gene's germline CDR1 is LGHNT and CDR2 FRNRAP. This CDR3 contains 13 residues. Deletions cut 7 bases from V and 6 bases from J, with 14 bases between. This TCR was recovered from a man between 50 and 59 years old with active or convalescent COVID-19. The chain joins TRBV12-5 to TRBJ2-3; D unclear. The sample was peripheral blood. DNA for the CDR3: TGTGCTAGTGCCCTGCGAGGCCGGGATACGCAGTATTTT. Protein sequence: CASALRGRDTQYF.